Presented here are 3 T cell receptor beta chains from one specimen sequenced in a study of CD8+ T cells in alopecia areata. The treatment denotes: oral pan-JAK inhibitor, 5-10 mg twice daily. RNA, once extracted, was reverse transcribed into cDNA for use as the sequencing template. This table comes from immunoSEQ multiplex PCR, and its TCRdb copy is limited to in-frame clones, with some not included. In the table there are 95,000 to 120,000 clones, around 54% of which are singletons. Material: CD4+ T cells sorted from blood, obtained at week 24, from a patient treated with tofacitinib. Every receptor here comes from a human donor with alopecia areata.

Written as DNA, the CDR3 is TGTGCCAGCAGCTCATCCTCGGGGGGACGAGAGACCCAGTACTTC. It is translated as CASSSSSGGRETQYF. The gene calls are TRBV11-3 and TRBJ2-5, with 7 bases fitting TRBD2. V shed 4 bases and J 4 bases; nucleotides not matched to a gene: 9. From germline, CDR1 is SGHNT and CDR2 YENEEA. This CDR3 contains 15 residues.

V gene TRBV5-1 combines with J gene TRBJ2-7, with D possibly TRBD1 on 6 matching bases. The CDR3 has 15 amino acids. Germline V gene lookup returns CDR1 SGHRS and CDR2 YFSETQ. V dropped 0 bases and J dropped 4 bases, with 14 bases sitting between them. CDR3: CASSLEGQSPYEQYF. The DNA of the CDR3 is TGCGCCAGCAGCTTGGAAGGACAGTCTCCGTACGAGCAGTACTTC.

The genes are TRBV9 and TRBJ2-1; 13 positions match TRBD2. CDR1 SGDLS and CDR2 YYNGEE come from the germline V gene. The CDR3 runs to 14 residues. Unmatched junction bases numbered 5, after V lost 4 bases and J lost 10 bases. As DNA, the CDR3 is TGTGCCAGCAGCACCTCGGGACTAGCGGGGGAGCAGTTCTTC. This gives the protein CASSTSGLAGEQFF.